This T cell receptor beta chain was sequenced during a study of T-cell reconstitution after alpha-beta-depleted transplantation in children. Unique molecular identifiers were incorporated into the prepared TCRbeta library. One entry per CDR3 protein, called by TCRdb with MiXCR from the PCR reads. This table has approximately 510,000 distinct CDR3 sequences, around 16% appearing once. Germline assignment: CDR1 SGHAT and CDR2 FQNNGV. CDR3 length: 17 residues. V lost 1 base to trimming and J lost 0 bases, with 13 bases between them. The genes are TRBV11-2 and TRBJ2-1, with no clear D. The starting material was PBMCs from the stem cell graft donor, obtained from the stem cell graft. The sequence was collected from a human donor who donated a stem cell graft to a child with acute lymphoblastic leukemia. CDR3 sequence: CASSLVELKGSYNEQFF. CDR3 in DNA: TGTGCCAGCAGCTTAGTGGAATTAAAGGGCTCCTACAATGAGCAGTTCTTC.